This TCR beta chain originates from a study of T cell repertoires in cytomegalovirus infection. At the level of the study: Peptides in the study included HLA-C-restricted and HLA-B-restricted CMV epitopes. It was the public TCR beta signatures that indicated both CMV infection and matching HLA type. Study outcomes and limitations: Dominant in the ex vivo response were TCR beta clonotypes restricted by HLA-C and specific for CMV. Of the TCR beta families, the public ones yielded a cumulative frequency that identified carriers of CMV plus the relevant HLA.

Comments on this clonotype: Its matching antigen is unknown.

A single record per CDR3 protein comes from TCRdb applying MiXCR to the reads. The sample consists of nearly 700,000 distinct CDR3 sequences, around 30% of them appearing once. This clonotype originated in a human donor in good health (CMV status not recorded). Some clones in this sample may be carry-over from other donors' samples. The sample was cultured PBMCs, taken from culture after CMV antigen stimulation.

CDR3 nucleotides: TGTGCCAGCAGCTCCGCCTCTGTTCAGTTCTTC. Translating it yields CASSSASVQFF. The J gene is TRBJ2-1, the V gene TRBV7-9; D is ambiguous. The CDR3 has 11 residues. The germline V gene encodes CDR1 SEHNR and CDR2 FQNEAQ (reference sequence). V dropped 4 bases and J dropped 13 bases, with 11 bases sitting between them. The variable domain in full, completed from reference TRBV7-9 and TRBJ2-1, reads DTGVSQNPRHKITKRGQNVTFRCDPISEHNRLYWYRQTLGQGPEFLTYFQNEAQLEKSRLLSDRFSAERPKGSFSTLEIQRTEQGDSAMYLCASSSASVQFFGPGTRLTVL.